Below, 24 T cell receptor beta chains from the same sample are listed, as sequenced in a study of blood T cell repertoires in COVID-19. Using immunoSEQ multiplex PCR, the repertoire was profiled, and TCRdb retains in-frame clones only, with some absent. Of about 400,000 clones listed, roughly 88% are singletons. The sample consisted of PBMCs or T cells enriched from blood (not recorded which). Receptor source: a young woman with acute COVID-19.

The chain combines TRBV12-2 with TRBJ2-7; the table's D call, TRBD1, has no DNA check behind it. TRBV12-2 is noted as a pseudogene. The CDR3 extends over 15 amino acids. The CDR3, as DNA: TGTGCAAGTCGCTTAGTGGCCCGCCGCATTTACGAGCAGTACTTC. It specifies CASRLVARRIYEQYF.

This clone was observed a few times. CDR3 region: CASSLAPVMNTEAFF. Written as DNA, the CDR3 is TGTGCCAGCAGCTTAGCCCCAGTTATGAACACTGAAGCTTTCTTT. The rearrangement uses TRBV7-6 and TRBJ1-1; D gene ambiguous. The length of the CDR3 is 15 residues. V gave up 0 bases and J gave up 0 bases, with 8 bases separating them. CDR1 and CDR2 (germline): SGHVS, FNYEAQ.

Concerning this clone: One junction end does not reproduce the germline sequence, and a read error may be involved. J is TRBJ2-2 and V is TRBV4-1; a possible D gene is TRBD2 (5 bases). The CDR3 extends over 14 amino acids. Looked up from germline, CDR1 is MGHRA and CDR2 is YSYEKL. CDR3 amino acids: CASRQAGDSGELFF. The CDR3, as DNA: TGCGCCAGCAGACAAGCCGGGGATTCCGGGGAGCTGTTTTTT.

The rearrangement uses TRBV12-5 and TRBJ1-1, with D perhaps TRBD1 (5 bases). V was pared by 1 base and J by 6 bases, with 18 bases between. The CDR3 sequence is 16 residues long. CDR1 LGHNT and CDR2 FRNRAP come from the germline V gene. In nucleotides, the CDR3 is TGTGCTAGTGGTTTGGGGTTGGGGGGTGTGTTTTCTGAAGCTTTCTTT. Translated: CASGLGLGGVFSEAFF.

This clone was counted once. This rearrangement joins TRBV6-1 to TRBJ2-7; D possibly corresponds to TRBD2 (5 bases). V was trimmed by 1 base and J by 4 bases, leaving 17 bases between them. This CDR3 contains 16 residues. CDR1 and CDR2 (germline): MNHNS, SASEGT. The CDR3 here is CASSEDRRAVKYEQYF. CDR3 in DNA: TGTGCCAGCAGTGAAGATAGGCGGGCAGTCAAATACGAGCAGTACTTC.

The chain recombines TRBV6-5 with TRBJ1-2, with 7 nucleotides matching TRBD1. CDR1 MNHEY and CDR2 SVGAGI come from the germline V gene. With V trimmed by 8 bases and J by 7 bases, 4 bases remained unmatched. This CDR3 comprises 11 residues. The CDR3 sequence: CASQGQAGYTF. The DNA for the CDR3 is TGTGCCAGCCAAGGACAGGCTGGCTACACCTTC.

The chain couples TRBV5-6 to TRBJ1-6; D remains unclear. The germline CDR1 and CDR2 sequences are SGHDT and YYEEEE. Trimming removed 4 bases at V and 5 bases at J, with 13 bases between. The CDR3 length is 15 residues. CDR3 region: CASSAAAHHNSPLHF. The CDR3 coding sequence is TGTGCCAGCAGCGCCGCGGCACACCATAATTCACCCCTCCACTTT. Full variable domain (missing parts from reference TRBV5-6 and TRBJ1-6): DAGVTQSPTHLIKTRGQQVTLRCSPKSGHDTVSWYQQALGQGPQFIFQYYEEEERQRGNFPDRFSGHQFPNYSSELNVNALLLGDSALYLCASSAAAHHNSPLHFGNGTRLTVT.

The chain is built from TRBV6-5 and TRBJ2-6; D is uncertain. V shed 6 bases and J shed 2 bases, with 5 bases lying between them. CDR1 and CDR2 (germline): MNHEY, SVGAGI. The length of the CDR3 is 13 residues. The CDR3 region is CASRPAGANVLTF. CDR3 DNA sequence: TGTGCCAGCAGACCAGCTGGGGCCAACGTCCTGACTTTC.

The CDR3 DNA reads TGCGCCAGCAGCTACACCGGGACAGGGTTTAACTATGGCTACACCTTC. Amino acids: CASSYTGTGFNYGYTF. V usage is TRBV5-1 and J usage is TRBJ1-2, with 9 bases lining up with TRBD1. Germline V gene sequence: CDR1 SGHRS, CDR2 YFSETQ. V shed 3 bases and J 1 base; nucleotides not matched to a gene: 7. This CDR3 comprises 16 residues.

This chain joins TRBV7-6 and TRBJ2-1; TRBD1 aligns across 7 bases. This CDR3 region has 15 residues. Per the germline V gene, CDR1 is SGHVS and CDR2 is FNYEAQ. Unmatched junction bases numbered 9, after V lost 5 bases and J lost 5 bases. This CDR3 reads CASSGLAQGDNEQFF. Here the CDR3 DNA reads TGTGCCAGCAGCGGCCTGGCTCAGGGGGACAATGAGCAGTTCTTC.

This CDR3 is CATSNGYNEQFF. As DNA, the CDR3 is TGTGCCACCAGTAACGGTTACAATGAGCAGTTCTTC. The rearrangement links TRBV24-1 to TRBJ2-1; D gene uncertain. There are 12 residues in the CDR3. Germline assignment: CDR1 KGHDR and CDR2 SFDVKD. Between the trimmed V and J ends, which lost 6 bases and 4 bases, there was a span of 6 bases.

The V and J genes are TRBV11-2 and TRBJ2-5, with D possibly matching TRBD2 (5 bases). The CDR3 totals 15 residues. Germline CDR1 SGHAT, CDR2 FQNNGV. V lost 1 base and J 5 bases, leaving 14 bases between the germline ends. The CDR3 coding sequence is TGTGCCAGCAGCTTAGGGGCAGTCCGAGGGGAGACCCAGTACTTC. It codes for CASSLGAVRGETQYF.

V and J are TRBV19 and TRBJ2-3, with 16 bases matching TRBD2. The CDR3 is 17 residues long. Germline CDR1 LNHDA, CDR2 SQIVND (reference sequence). Trimming took 5 bases from V and 4 from J; bases not matched to a gene: 6. The CDR3 here is CASSLGLAGGTSDTQYF. The CDR3 bases are TGTGCCAGTAGTTTGGGACTAGCGGGGGGGACATCAGATACGCAGTATTTT.

The chain has TRBV5-4 and TRBJ2-7; D unresolved. The CDR3 has 13 amino acids. Between the trimmed V and J ends, which lost 4 bases and 2 bases, there was a span of 10 bases. From germline, CDR1 is SGHNT and CDR2 YYREEE (reference sequence). The CDR3, as DNA: TGTGCCAGCAGCCCGAGGCCCGCCTACGAGCAGTACTTC. It translates to CASSPRPAYEQYF.

The V gene is TRBV5-1, the J gene TRBJ1-1; weak D call: TRBD1 (6 bases). V was cut by 3 bases and J by 2 bases, with 11 bases left in between. Germline V gene data show CDR1 as SGHRS and CDR2 as YFSETQ. The CDR3 extends over 14 amino acids. This CDR3 reads CASSSSTGNTEAFF. The CDR3 DNA is TGCGCCAGCAGCTCTTCGACAGGTAACACTGAAGCTTTCTTT.

This clone was observed a handful of times. The CDR3 bases are TGTGCCAGTACCCAACAGGGGGCTGGTATGGGAACTAATGAAAAACTGTTTTTT. Protein sequence: CASTQQGAGMGTNEKLFF. The rearrangement uses TRBV19 and TRBJ1-4, with TRBD1 identical over 9 bases. V shed 7 bases, J shed 1 base, and the junction held 13 bases outside the gene matches. There are 18 residues in the CDR3. Germline assignment: CDR1 LNHDA and CDR2 SQIVND (reference sequence).

The table lists this clone with a few counts. The V call is TRBV13, the J call TRBJ1-5; D is perhaps TRBD1 (5 bases). Germline V gene sequence: CDR1 PRHDT, CDR2 FYEKMQ (reference sequence). CDR3 length equals 17 residues. The V end was cut by 0 bases, the J end by 1 base, with 13 bases between. CDR3 DNA sequence: TGTGCCAGCAGCTTAGGTGGGGGGGGTGGAAGCAATCAGCCCCAGCATTTT. It yields the protein CASSLGGGGGSNQPQHF. The variable domain in full, completed from reference TRBV13 and TRBJ1-5, reads AAGVIQSPRHLIKEKRETATLKCYPIPRHDTVYWYQQGPGQDPQFLISFYEKMQSDKGSIPDRFSAQQFSDYHSELNMSSLELGDSALYFCASSLGGGGGSNQPQHFGDGTRLSIL.

The chain employs TRBV6-6 and TRBJ2-2; 8 bases fit TRBD2. This CDR3 comprises 14 residues. After removal of 7 bases from V and 4 bases from J, the junction contained 5 bases not matched to a gene. Germline V gene data show CDR1 as MNHNY and CDR2 as SVGAGI (reference sequence). In DNA form, the CDR3 reads TGTGCCAGCATCGGGGGGGCGAGCACCGGGGAGCTGTTTTTT. This gives the protein CASIGGASTGELFF.

This clone was observed a few times. This rearrangement joins TRBV25-1 to TRBJ1-5; D gene unclear. Germline values: CDR1 MGHDK, CDR2 SYGVNS. The CDR3 extends over 15 amino acids. The germline V and J ends were trimmed by 6 bases and 1 base, with 13 bases remaining between them. Written as DNA, the CDR3 is TGTGCCAGCAGCCGCGGATCCGCAAGCAATCAGCCCCAGCATTTT. Residues: CASSRGSASNQPQHF.

This chain connects TRBV5-1 to TRBJ2-2; a possible D gene is TRBD1 (6 bases). V shed 5 bases and J shed 1 base, with 15 bases lying between them. CDR1 and CDR2 (germline): SGHRS, YFSETQ. The CDR3 runs 16 residues. For the CDR3, the DNA is TGCGCCAGCAGTCGGTCACAGGGACAGAACACCGGGGAGCTGTTTTTT. As protein: CASSRSQGQNTGELFF.

V usage is TRBV6-2 or TRBV6-3 and J usage is TRBJ2-5, with a possible D match to TRBD2 (6 bases). V dropped 2 bases and J dropped 2 bases, with 15 bases sitting between them. Germline V gene sequence: CDR1 MNHEY, CDR2 SVGEGT. This CDR3 contains 16 residues. The CDR3 here is CASSYGRTTTQETQYF. DNA for the CDR3: TGTGCCAGCAGTTACGGCCGGACTACCACTCAAGAGACCCAGTACTTC.

The chain carries TRBV19 and TRBJ2-3, with D perhaps matching TRBD1 (6 bases). The germline gives CDR1 LNHDA, CDR2 SQIVND (reference sequence). Trimming took 8 bases from V and 0 from J, leaving 18 bases between them. This CDR3 region has 16 residues. CDR3 residues: CASGTTGLTSTDTQYF. Written as DNA, the CDR3 is TGTGCCAGTGGAACTACAGGGCTAACTAGCACAGATACGCAGTATTTT.

This chain joins TRBV19 and TRBJ1-5, with D maybe TRBD1 (5 bases). Trimming took off 3 bases at V and 6 bases at J, with 9 bases between the two ends. The CDR3 consists of 13 residues. Germline lookup yields CDR1 LNHDA and CDR2 SQIVND (reference sequence). The CDR3 DNA is TGTGCCAGTAGTATGAAGGGGTCTCAGCCCCAGCATTTT. Translation: CASSMKGSQPQHF.

The chain joins TRBV2 to TRBJ1-2, with 7 bases fitting TRBD1. V shed 7 bases and J 6 bases; nucleotides not matched to a gene: 8. The CDR3 spans 13 residues. Per the germline V gene, CDR1 is SNHLY and CDR2 is FYNNEI. The CDR3 here is CASILDRAHGYTF. CDR3 DNA: TGTGCCAGCATCCTAGACAGGGCCCATGGCTACACCTTC.